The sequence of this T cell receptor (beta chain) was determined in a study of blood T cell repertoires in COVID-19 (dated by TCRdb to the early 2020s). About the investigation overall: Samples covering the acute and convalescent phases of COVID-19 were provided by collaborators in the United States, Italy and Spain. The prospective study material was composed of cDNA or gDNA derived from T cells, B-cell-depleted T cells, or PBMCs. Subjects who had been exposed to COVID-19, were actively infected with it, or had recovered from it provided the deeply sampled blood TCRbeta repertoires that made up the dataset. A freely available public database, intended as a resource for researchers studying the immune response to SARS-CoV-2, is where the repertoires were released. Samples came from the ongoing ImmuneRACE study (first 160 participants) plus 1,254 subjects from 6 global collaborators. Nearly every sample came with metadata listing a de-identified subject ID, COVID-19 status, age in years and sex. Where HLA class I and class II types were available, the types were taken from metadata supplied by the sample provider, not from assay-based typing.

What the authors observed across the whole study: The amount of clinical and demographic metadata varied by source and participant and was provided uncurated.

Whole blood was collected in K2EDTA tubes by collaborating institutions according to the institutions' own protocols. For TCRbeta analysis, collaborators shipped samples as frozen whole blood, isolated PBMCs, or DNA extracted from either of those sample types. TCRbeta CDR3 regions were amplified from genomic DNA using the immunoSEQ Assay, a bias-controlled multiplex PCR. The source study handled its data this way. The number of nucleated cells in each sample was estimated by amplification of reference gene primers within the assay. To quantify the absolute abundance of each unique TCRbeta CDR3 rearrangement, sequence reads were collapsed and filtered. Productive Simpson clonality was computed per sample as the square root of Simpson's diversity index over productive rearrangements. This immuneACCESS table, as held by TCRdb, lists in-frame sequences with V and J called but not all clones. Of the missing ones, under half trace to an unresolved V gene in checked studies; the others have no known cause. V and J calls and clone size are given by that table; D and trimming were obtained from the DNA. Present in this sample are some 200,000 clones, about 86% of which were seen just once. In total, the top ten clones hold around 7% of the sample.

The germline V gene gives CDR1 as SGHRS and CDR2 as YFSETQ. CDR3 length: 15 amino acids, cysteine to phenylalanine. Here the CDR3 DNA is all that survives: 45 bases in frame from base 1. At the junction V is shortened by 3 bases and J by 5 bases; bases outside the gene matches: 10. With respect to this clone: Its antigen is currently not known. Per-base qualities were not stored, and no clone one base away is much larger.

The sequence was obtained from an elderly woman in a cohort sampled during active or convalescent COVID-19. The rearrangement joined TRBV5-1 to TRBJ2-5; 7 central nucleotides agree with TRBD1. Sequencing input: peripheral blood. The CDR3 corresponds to CASSSSGTAEETQYF. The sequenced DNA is TGCGCCAGCAGCTCCTCCGGGACAGCAGAGGAGACCCAGTACTTC. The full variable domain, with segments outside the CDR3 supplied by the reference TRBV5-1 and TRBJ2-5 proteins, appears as KAGVTQTPRYLIKTRGQQVTLSCSPISGHRSVSWYQQTPGQGLQFLFEYFSETQRNKGNFPGRFSGRQFSNSRSEMNVSTLELGDSALYLCASSSSGTAEETQYFGPGTRLLVL.